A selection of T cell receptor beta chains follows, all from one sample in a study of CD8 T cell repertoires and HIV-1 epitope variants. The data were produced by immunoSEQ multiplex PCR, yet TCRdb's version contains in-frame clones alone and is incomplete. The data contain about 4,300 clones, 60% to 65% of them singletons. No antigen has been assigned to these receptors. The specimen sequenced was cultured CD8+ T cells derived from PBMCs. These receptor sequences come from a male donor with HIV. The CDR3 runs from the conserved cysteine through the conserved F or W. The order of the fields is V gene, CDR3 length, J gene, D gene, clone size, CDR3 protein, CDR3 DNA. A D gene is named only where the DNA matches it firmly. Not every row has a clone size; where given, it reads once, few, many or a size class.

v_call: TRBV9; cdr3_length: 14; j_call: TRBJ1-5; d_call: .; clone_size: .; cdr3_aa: CASSLGGPNQPQHF; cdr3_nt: TGTGCCAGCAGCCTTGGGGGACCCAATCAGCCCCAGCATTTT
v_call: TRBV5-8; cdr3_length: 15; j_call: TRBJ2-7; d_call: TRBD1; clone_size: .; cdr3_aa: CASSLVLADRREQYF; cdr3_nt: TGTGCCAGCAGCTTGGTTTTGGCGGACAGGCGGGAGCAGTACTTC
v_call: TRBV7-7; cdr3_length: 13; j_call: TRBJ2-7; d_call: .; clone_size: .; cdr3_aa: CASSAGGFYEQYF; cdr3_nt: TGTGCTAGCAGCGCTGGGGGGTTCTACGAGCAGTACTTC
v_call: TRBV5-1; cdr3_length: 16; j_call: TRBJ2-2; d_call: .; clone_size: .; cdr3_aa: CASSLAVVGDTGELFF; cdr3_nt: TGCGCCAGCAGCTTGGCCGTGGTGGGAGACACCGGGGAGCTGTTTTTT
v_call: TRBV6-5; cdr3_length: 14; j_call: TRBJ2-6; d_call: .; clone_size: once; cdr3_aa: CASTLGPGANVLTF; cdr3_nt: TGTGCCAGCACCCTGGGACCGGGGGCCAACGTCCTGACTTTC
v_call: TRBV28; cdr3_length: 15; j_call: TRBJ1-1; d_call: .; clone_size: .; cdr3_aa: CASFTRTQRGAEAFF; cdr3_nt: TGTGCCAGCTTTACTCGTACCCAGCGGGGGGCTGAAGCTTTCTTT
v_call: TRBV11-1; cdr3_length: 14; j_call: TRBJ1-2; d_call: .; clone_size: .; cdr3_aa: CASSRRDSNYGYTF; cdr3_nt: TGTGCCAGCAGCCGCAGAGACAGTAACTATGGCTACACCTTC
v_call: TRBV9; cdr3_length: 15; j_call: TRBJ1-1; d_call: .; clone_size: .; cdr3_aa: CASSLGGRVDTEAFF; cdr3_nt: TGTGCCAGCAGCCTAGGAGGTCGCGTGGACACTGAAGCTTTCTTT
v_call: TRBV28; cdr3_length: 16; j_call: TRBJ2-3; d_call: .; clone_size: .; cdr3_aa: CASSHPATLGTDTQYF; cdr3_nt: TGTGCCAGCAGTCACCCGGCCACACTAGGCACAGATACGCAGTATTTT
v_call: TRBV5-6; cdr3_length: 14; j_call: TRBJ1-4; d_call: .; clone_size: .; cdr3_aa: CASSLAQEGEKLFF; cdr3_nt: TGTGCCAGCAGCTTGGCACAGGAAGGCGAAAAACTGTTTTTT
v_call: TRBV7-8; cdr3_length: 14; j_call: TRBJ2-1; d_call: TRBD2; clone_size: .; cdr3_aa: CASSLSPSGGPLFF; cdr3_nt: TGTGCCAGCAGCTTATCGCCTAGCGGGGGGCCCTTGTTCTTC
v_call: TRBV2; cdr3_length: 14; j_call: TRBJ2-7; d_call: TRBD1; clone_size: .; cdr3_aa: CASSEGTGTYEQYF; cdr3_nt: TGTGCCAGCAGTGAAGGGACAGGGACCTACGAGCAGTACTTC
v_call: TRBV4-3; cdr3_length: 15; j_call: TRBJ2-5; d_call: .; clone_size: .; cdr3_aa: CASSQEIGRDETQYF; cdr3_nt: TGCGCCAGCAGCCAAGAAATAGGCAGGGATGAGACCCAGTACTTC
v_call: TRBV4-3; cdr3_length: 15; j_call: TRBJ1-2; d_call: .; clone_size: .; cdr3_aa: CASSRLPAQGLSYTF; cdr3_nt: TGCGCCAGCAGCCGACTACCGGCCCAGGGACTAAGCTACACCTTC
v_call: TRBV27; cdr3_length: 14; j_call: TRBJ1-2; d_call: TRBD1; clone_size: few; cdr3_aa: CASRSGTDSYGYTF; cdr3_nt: TGTGCCAGCAGAAGCGGGACAGACAGCTATGGCTACACCTTC
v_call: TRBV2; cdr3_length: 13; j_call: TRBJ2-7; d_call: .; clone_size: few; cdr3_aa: CASRSLAAYEQYF; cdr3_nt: TGTGCCAGCAGATCGTTGGCGGCCTACGAGCAGTACTTC
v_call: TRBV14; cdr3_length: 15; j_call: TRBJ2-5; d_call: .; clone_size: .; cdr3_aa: CASSQVVELQETQYF; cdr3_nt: TGTGCCAGCAGCCAAGTGGTTGAACTCCAAGAGACCCAGTACTTC
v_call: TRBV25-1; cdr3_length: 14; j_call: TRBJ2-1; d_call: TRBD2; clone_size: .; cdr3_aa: CATKLAGAYNEQFF; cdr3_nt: TGTGCCACGAAACTAGCGGGGGCTTACAATGAGCAGTTCTTC
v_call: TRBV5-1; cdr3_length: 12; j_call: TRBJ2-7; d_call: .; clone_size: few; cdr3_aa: CASEGDSYEQYF; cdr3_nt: TGCGCCAGCGAAGGGGATTCCTACGAGCAGTACTTC
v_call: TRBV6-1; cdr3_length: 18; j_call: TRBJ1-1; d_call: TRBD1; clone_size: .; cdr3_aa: CASSEALRTGKSNTEAFF; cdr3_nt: TGTGCCAGCAGTGAAGCGCTTCGGACAGGGAAGTCGAACACTGAAGCTTTCTTT
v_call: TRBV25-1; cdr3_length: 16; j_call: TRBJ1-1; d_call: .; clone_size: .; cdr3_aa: CASSESGEGWNTEAFF; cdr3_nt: TGTGCCAGCAGTGAATCTGGTGAGGGGTGGAACACTGAAGCTTTCTTT
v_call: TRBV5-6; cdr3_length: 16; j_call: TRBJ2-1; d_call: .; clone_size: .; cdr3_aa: CASSRVDPSSYNEQFF; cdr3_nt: TGTGCCAGCAGCCGAGTGGACCCTAGCTCCTACAATGAGCAGTTCTTC
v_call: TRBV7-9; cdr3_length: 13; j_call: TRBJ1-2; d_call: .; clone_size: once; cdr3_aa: CASSPDSNYGYTF; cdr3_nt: TGTGCCAGCAGCCCTGACAGCAACTATGGCTACACCTTC
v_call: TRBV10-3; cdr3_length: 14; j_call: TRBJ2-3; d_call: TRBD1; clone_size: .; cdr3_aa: CAVQQGVSTDTQYF; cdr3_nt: TGTGCCGTGCAACAGGGGGTCAGCACAGATACGCAGTATTTT
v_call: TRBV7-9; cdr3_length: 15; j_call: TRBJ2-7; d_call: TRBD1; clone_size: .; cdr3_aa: CASSSTGTESYEQYF; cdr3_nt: TGTGCCAGCAGCTCAACCGGGACAGAGAGCTACGAGCAGTACTTC
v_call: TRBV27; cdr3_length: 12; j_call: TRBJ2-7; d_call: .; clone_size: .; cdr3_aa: CASSLGGSEQYF; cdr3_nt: TGTGCCAGCAGTTTAGGGGGTAGCGAGCAGTACTTC
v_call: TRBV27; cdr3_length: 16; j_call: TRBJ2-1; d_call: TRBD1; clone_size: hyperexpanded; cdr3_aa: CASSLSQGISYNEQFF; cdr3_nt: TGTGCCAGCAGTTTATCACAGGGGATATCCTACAATGAGCAGTTCTTC
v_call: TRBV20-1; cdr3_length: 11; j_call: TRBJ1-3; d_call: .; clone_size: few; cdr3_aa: CSARDGDTIYF; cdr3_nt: TGCAGTGCTAGAGATGGGGACACCATATATTTT
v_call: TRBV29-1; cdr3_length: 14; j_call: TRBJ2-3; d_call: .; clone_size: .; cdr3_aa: CSAEGTASTDTQYF; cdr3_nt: TGCAGCGCCGAAGGAACAGCCAGCACAGATACGCAGTATTTT
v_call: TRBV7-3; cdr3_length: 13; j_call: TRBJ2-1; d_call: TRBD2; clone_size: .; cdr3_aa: CASSNAGGNEQFF; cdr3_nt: TGTGCCAGCAGCAACGCGGGGGGCAATGAGCAGTTCTTC
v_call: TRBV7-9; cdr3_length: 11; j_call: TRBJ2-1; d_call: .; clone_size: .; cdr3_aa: CASLQGGEQFF; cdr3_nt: TGTGCCAGCTTACAGGGAGGTGAGCAGTTCTTC
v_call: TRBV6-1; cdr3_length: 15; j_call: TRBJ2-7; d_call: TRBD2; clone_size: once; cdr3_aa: CASSEELAGVYEQYF; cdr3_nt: TGTGCCAGCAGTGAAGAACTAGCGGGGGTCTACGAGCAGTACTTC
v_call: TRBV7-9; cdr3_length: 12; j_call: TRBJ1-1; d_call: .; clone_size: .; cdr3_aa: CASSFGRTEAFF; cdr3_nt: TGTGCCAGCAGCTTCGGACGCACTGAAGCTTTCTTT
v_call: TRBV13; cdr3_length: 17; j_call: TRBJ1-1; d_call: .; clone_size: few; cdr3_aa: CASSQTGGSGMNTEAFF; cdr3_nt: TGTGCCAGCAGCCAAACCGGAGGGTCTGGCATGAACACTGAAGCTTTCTTT
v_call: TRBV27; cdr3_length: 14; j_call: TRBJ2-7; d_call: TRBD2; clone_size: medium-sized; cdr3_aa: CASSLIAGGPEQYF; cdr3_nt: TGTGCCAGCAGTCTCATAGCGGGAGGGCCCGAGCAGTACTTC
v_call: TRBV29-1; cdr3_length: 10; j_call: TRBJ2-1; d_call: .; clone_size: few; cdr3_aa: CSVEGNEQFF; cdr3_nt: TGCAGCGTTGAAGGCAATGAGCAGTTCTTC
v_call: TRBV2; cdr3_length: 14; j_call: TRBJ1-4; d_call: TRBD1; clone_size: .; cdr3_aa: CASRGTGEYEKLFF; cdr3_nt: TGTGCCAGCAGGGGGACAGGGGAGTATGAAAAACTGTTTTTT
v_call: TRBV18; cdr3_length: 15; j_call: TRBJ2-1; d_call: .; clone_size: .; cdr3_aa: CASSPIQDSNNEQFF; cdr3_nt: TGTGCCAGCTCACCAATACAGGACAGCAATAATGAGCAGTTCTTC
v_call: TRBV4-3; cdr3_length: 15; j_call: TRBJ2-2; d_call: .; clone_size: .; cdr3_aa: CASSRMEGTTGELFF; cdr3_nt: TGCGCCAGCAGCAGGATGGAGGGGACCACCGGGGAGCTGTTTTTT
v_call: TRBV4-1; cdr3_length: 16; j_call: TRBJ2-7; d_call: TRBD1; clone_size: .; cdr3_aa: CASSREAGQGPYEQYF; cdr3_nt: TGCGCCAGCAGCCGCGAGGCGGGACAGGGACCCTACGAGCAGTACTTC
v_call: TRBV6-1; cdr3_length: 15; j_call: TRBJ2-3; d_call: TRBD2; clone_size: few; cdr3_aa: CASPSGEAYTDTQYF; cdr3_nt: TGTGCCAGCCCGAGCGGGGAGGCCTACACAGATACGCAGTATTTT
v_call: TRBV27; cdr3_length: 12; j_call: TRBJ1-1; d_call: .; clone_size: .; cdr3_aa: CASREQNTEAFF; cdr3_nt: TGTGCCAGCAGGGAACAGAACACTGAAGCTTTCTTT
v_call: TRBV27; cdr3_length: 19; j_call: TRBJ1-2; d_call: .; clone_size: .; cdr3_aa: CASRNFTAPETDVNYGYTF; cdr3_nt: TGTGCCAGCAGAAATTTTACCGCCCCCGAGACAGATGTTAACTATGGCTACACCTTC
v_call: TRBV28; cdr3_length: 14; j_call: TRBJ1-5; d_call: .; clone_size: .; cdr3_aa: CASSSQAGGQPQHF; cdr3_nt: TGTGCCAGCAGTTCCCAGGCGGGGGGCCAGCCCCAGCATTTT
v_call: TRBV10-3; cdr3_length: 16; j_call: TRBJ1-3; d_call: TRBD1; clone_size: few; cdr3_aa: CAISKTGTEVGNTIYF; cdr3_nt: TGTGCCATCAGTAAGACCGGGACAGAGGTGGGAAACACCATATATTTT
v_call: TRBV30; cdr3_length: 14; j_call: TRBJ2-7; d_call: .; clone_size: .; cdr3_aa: CAWSVPLLRDEQYF; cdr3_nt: TGTGCCTGGAGTGTACCGCTGCTGCGCGACGAGCAGTACTTC
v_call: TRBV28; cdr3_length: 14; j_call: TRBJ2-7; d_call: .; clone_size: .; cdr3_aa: CASTTSSVSYEQYF; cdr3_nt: TGTGCCAGCACCACCTCTAGCGTCTCCTACGAGCAGTACTTC
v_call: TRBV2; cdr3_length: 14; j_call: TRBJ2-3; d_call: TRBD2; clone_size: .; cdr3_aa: CASSEEAGVDTQYF; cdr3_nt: TGTGCCAGCAGTGAGGAAGCGGGGGTAGATACGCAGTATTTT
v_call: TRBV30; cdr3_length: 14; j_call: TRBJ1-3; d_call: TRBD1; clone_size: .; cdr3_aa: CAWSFGTGLNTIYF; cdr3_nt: TGTGCCTGGAGTTTTGGGACAGGGTTGAACACCATATATTTT
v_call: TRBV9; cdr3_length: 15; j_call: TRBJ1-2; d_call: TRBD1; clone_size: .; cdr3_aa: CASSATTGVSFGYTF; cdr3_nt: TGTGCCAGCAGCGCCACGACAGGGGTTAGCTTCGGCTACACCTTC
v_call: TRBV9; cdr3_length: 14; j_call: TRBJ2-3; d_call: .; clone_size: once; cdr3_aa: CASSVGFSTDTQYF; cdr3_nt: TGTGCCAGCAGCGTAGGATTTAGCACAGATACGCAGTATTTT